The clone carrying this T cell receptor (beta chain) was detected once. The study ran its PCR with 60 Vbeta and 13 Jbeta primers. Profiled with immunoSEQ multiplex PCR; TCRdb holds only in-frame clones, not every one. The profile shows fewer than 200,000 clones, roughly 87% of them singletons. The length of the CDR3 is 15 residues. V lost 3 bases and J lost 4; bases outside the gene matches: 7. Germline V gene sequence: CDR1 KGHSH, CDR2 LQKENI. This sample was included in a study of cytomegalovirus exposure and HLA in healthy donors. The sample comprised PBMCs. This sequence was found in a woman in her thirties in good health and CMV-seronegative. This sequence joins TRBV18 and TRBJ1-2; TRBD1 matches 8 bases. The DNA for the CDR3 is TGTGCCAGCTCACCTGGACAGGGTTTAGGCTATGGCTACACCTTC. It codes for CASSPGQGLGYGYTF.